This T cell receptor beta chain was recorded in a study of CD8 T cells in ankylosing spondylitis. Notes on the study in general: Roughly eight highly homologous variants made up a TCR beta motif that seemed to typify ankylosing spondylitis blood. Clones linked with disease were CD8+ and fairly uncommon in the peripheral blood.

Trimming removed 1 base at V and 6 bases at J, with 12 bases between. CDR3 length: 14 residues. Germline-derived CDR1 and CDR2 are SEHNR and FQNEAQ (reference sequence). This clonotype was seen many times. Its antigen is still unknown. TCRdb ran MiXCR on the 5' RACE reads and lists one entry per CDR3 protein. The repertoire consists of roughly 90,000 distinct CDR3 sequences, with roughly 8.7% occurring once and the leading ten covering nearly 10%. This clonotype originated in a male donor with ankylosing spondylitis or in good health (not recorded which). Material for sequencing was blood, either unsorted or a sorted T cell fraction (not recorded which). V gene TRBV7-9 combines with J gene TRBJ1-1; D gene uncertain. The CDR3 region has the DNA TGTGCCAGCAGCTTAGTTTCGGGTCTCGCTGAAGCTTTCTTT. Amino acid sequence: CASSLVSGLAEAFF.